The rows below give T cell receptor beta chains drawn from one sample of a study of cytomegalovirus exposure and HLA in healthy donors. Profiling relied on immunoSEQ multiplex PCR, and the TCRdb table lists in-frame clones only, not all of them. Among about 170,000 clones, around 82% were seen once, and the ten largest hold around 13%. Sequencing was carried out using PBMCs. Receptor source: a woman aged 45-59 years in good health and CMV-seropositive. Both conserved end residues are part of each CDR3. Fields, in order: J gene, clone size, V gene, D gene, CDR3 protein, CDR3 DNA. D genes are given only for firm matches. Clone size, where shown, is once, few, many, or a class for clones that have expanded.

>TRBJ2-1|NA|TRBV7-6|NA
CASSSGDRQFF
TGTGCCAGCAGCTCGGGGGACCGGCAGTTCTTC
>TRBJ1-2|NA|TRBV7-3|NA
CASSGKGVGYTF
TGTGCCAGCAGCGGGAAAGGGGTTGGCTACACCTTC
>TRBJ1-4|NA|TRBV11-2|NA
CASSLGGQGNEKLFF
TGTGCCAGCAGCTTAGGGGGACAAGGGAATGAAAAACTGTTTTTT
>TRBJ1-2|NA|TRBV7-9|TRBD1
CASSSWTGENYGYTF
TGTGCCAGCAGCTCCTGGACAGGGGAAAACTATGGCTACACCTTC
>TRBJ2-7|NA|TRBV6-5|NA
CASSPRMGGPYEQYF
TGTGCCAGCAGTCCACGAATGGGGGGTCCCTACGAGCAGTACTTC
>TRBJ1-6|NA|TRBV10-3|NA
CATWASSYNSPLHF
TGTGCCACATGGGCGAGCTCCTATAATTCACCCCTCCACTTT
>TRBJ1-5|NA|TRBV5-1|NA
CASSLGPGIGVKNQPQHF
TGCGCCAGCAGCTTGGGCCCAGGGATAGGGGTAAAGAATCAGCCCCAGCATTTT
>TRBJ1-1|few|TRBV7-7|NA
CASSQRENTEAFF
TGTGCCAGCAGCCAGAGGGAGAACACTGAAGCTTTCTTT
>TRBJ2-1|NA|TRBV11-3|NA
CASSSRTASSYNEQFF
TGTGCCAGCAGCTCCAGAACCGCTAGCTCCTACAATGAGCAGTTCTTC
>TRBJ2-5|NA|TRBV2|NA
CASSTDRTQETQYF
TGTGCCAGCAGCACCGACAGGACCCAAGAGACCCAGTACTTC
>TRBJ2-7|NA|TRBV5-1|TRBD1
CASTGTGDYEQYF
TGCGCCAGCACCGGGACAGGGGATTACGAGCAGTACTTC
>TRBJ2-2|few|TRBV25-1|TRBD2
CASSRTSGGIGELFF
TGTGCCAGCAGTCGGACTAGCGGGGGGATCGGGGAGCTGTTTTTT
>TRBJ1-1|NA|TRBV9|NA
CASSVVPVPEAFF
TGTGCCAGCAGCGTAGTACCGGTCCCTGAAGCTTTCTTT
>TRBJ2-3|NA|TRBV10-3|TRBD2
CAISYERGRADTQYF
TGTGCCATCAGTTATGAGCGGGGGAGGGCAGATACGCAGTATTTT
>TRBJ2-1|NA|TRBV7-2|TRBD1
CASSLLWDRHNEQFF
TGTGCCAGCAGCTTGTTGTGGGACAGGCACAATGAGCAGTTCTTC
>TRBJ2-1|NA|TRBV2|TRBD1
CASTMDRGSYNEQFF
TGTGCCAGCACCATGGACAGGGGATCCTACAATGAGCAGTTCTTC
>TRBJ2-1|NA|TRBV5-6|TRBD1
CASSQTGGPHNEQFF
TGTGCCAGCAGTCAGACAGGGGGACCCCACAATGAGCAGTTCTTC
>TRBJ2-7|NA|TRBV5-1|TRBD1
CASSMGTGGTYEQYF
TGCGCCAGCAGTATGGGGACAGGGGGCACCTACGAGCAGTACTTC
>TRBJ2-4|NA|TRBV27|TRBD2
CASSPDRLAGGKLLAKNIQYF
TGTGCCAGCAGCCCTGATCGACTAGCGGGGGGGAAATTACTAGCCAAAAACATTCAGTACTTC
>TRBJ2-5|NA|TRBV30|NA
CAWSLGVETQYF
TGTGCCTGGAGCCTAGGGGTCGAGACCCAGTACTTC
>TRBJ2-5|NA|TRBV15|NA
CATSRDRLRGETQYF
TGTGCCACCAGCAGAGATCGGCTTAGGGGAGAGACCCAGTACTTC
>TRBJ2-2|NA|TRBV7-9|NA
CASSLGGLVSGELFF
TGTGCCAGCAGCTTAGGGGGACTGGTCTCCGGGGAGCTGTTTTTT
>TRBJ2-1|NA|TRBV11-2|NA
CASSLGVGVGEQFF
TGTGCCAGCAGCTTGGGTGTCGGGGTTGGTGAGCAGTTCTTC
>TRBJ2-5|NA|TRBV11-2|TRBD2
CASSLGVLAGTQETQYF
TGTGCCAGCAGCTTAGGGGTCCTAGCGGGGACTCAAGAGACCCAGTACTTC
>TRBJ2-3|NA|TRBV5-6|TRBD2
CASSLRLAGPRGTQYF
TGTGCCAGCAGCTTAAGACTAGCCGGGCCCCGGGGTACGCAGTATTTT
>TRBJ1-1|NA|TRBV7-8|TRBD1
CASSLHRGQTEAFF
TGTGCCAGCAGCTTACACAGGGGGCAGACTGAAGCTTTCTTT
>TRBJ1-1|NA|TRBV6-5|NA
CASSRSVPRATEAFF
TGTGCCAGCAGTCGGTCGGTCCCCCGCGCCACTGAAGCTTTCTTT
>TRBJ2-7|NA|TRBV4-1|NA
CASSTPGGPYEQYF
TGCGCCAGCTCAACCCCAGGGGGGCCCTACGAGCAGTACTTC
>TRBJ1-2|NA|TRBV14|TRBD1
CASSLVRGRGYTF
TGTGCCAGCAGCCTGGTCAGGGGGCGAGGCTACACCTTC
>TRBJ1-1|NA|TRBV27|TRBD1
CASRSEGAFF
TGTGCCAGCAGATCCGAGGGGGCGTTCTTT
>TRBJ2-1|NA|TRBV30|NA
CAWSGTGLLNDEQFF
TGTGCCTGGAGCGGTACGGGACTCCTCAACGATGAGCAGTTCTTC
>TRBJ1-2|NA|TRBV30|TRBD1
CAWSSGQGGYTF
TGTGCCTGGAGTTCAGGACAGGGAGGCTACACCTTC
>TRBJ2-7|NA|TRBV5-1|TRBD1
CASSLVVQGSASYEQYF
TGCGCCAGCAGCTTGGTGGTACAGGGGAGCGCATCCTACGAGCAGTACTTC
>TRBJ1-1|NA|TRBV2|NA
CASRDRQDITEAFF
TGTGCCAGCAGGGATAGACAGGATATCACTGAAGCTTTCTTT
>TRBJ1-1|NA|TRBV7-9|NA
CASSLGPTEAFF
TGTGCCAGCAGCTTAGGGCCGACTGAAGCTTTCTTT
>TRBJ2-3|once|TRBV2|TRBD1
CASFRDRDTQYF
TGTGCCAGCTTCAGGGACAGAGATACGCAGTATTTT
>TRBJ1-2|NA|TRBV5-6|TRBD1
CASSLDSGQGYGYTF
TGTGCCAGCAGCTTGGACTCGGGACAGGGCTATGGCTACACCTTC
>TRBJ2-7|few|TRBV6-4|TRBD1
CASRQTGGAYEQYF
TGTGCCAGCAGGCAGACAGGGGGCGCCTACGAGCAGTACTTC
>TRBJ2-7|NA|TRBV5-6|NA
CASSSTGYYEQYF
TGTGCCAGCAGCTCTACAGGGTACTACGAGCAGTACTTC
>TRBJ2-6|NA|TRBV6-5|TRBD1
CASSYQGAGANVLTF
TGTGCCAGCAGCTACCAGGGGGCTGGGGCCAACGTCCTGACTTTC
>TRBJ2-7|NA|TRBV10-3|TRBD1
CAISPGTGSYEQYF
TGTGCCATCAGTCCCGGGACAGGCTCCTACGAGCAGTACTTC
>TRBJ2-5|NA|TRBV6-1|TRBD2
CASSPASGGWETQYF
TGTGCCAGCAGTCCGGCTAGCGGGGGGTGGGAGACCCAGTACTTC
>TRBJ1-1|NA|TRBV12-5|NA
CASGPRYTEAFF
TGTGCTAGTGGTCCCAGGTACACTGAAGCTTTCTTT
>TRBJ2-3|NA|TRBV5-1|TRBD2
CASRFSPLTSGTDTQYF
TGCGCCAGCAGATTCTCACCCCTGACTAGCGGCACAGATACGCAGTATTTT
>TRBJ2-7|once|TRBV6-5|NA
CASGTTGNEQYF
TGTGCCAGCGGAACGACGGGGAACGAGCAGTACTTC
>TRBJ2-2|NA|TRBV7-9|TRBD1
CASPSGTVNTGELFF
TGTGCCAGCCCATCCGGGACAGTAAACACCGGGGAGCTGTTTTTT
>TRBJ2-5|NA|TRBV19|NA
CASSHSGGSETQYF
TGTGCCAGTAGTCATTCTGGGGGGTCAGAGACCCAGTACTTC
>TRBJ2-5|NA|TRBV5-1|NA
CASSLEGGLLQETQYF
TGCGCCAGCAGCTTGGAAGGGGGACTACTACAAGAGACCCAGTACTTC
>TRBJ1-5|NA|TRBV5-1|TRBD1
CASRFTGESNQPQHF
TGCGCCAGCAGATTTACAGGGGAATCCAATCAGCCCCAGCATTTT
>TRBJ2-1|NA|TRBV11-2|NA
CASSSWTEGRQFF
TGTGCCAGCAGCTCATGGACAGAGGGGAGGCAGTTCTTC
>TRBJ2-1|few|TRBV19|TRBD1
CASSGRGNEQFF
TGTGCCAGTAGTGGCAGGGGGAATGAGCAGTTCTTC
>TRBJ1-6|NA|TRBV30|TRBD1
CAWGGTGQDSPLHF
TGTGCCTGGGGCGGGACCGGACAGGATTCACCCCTCCACTTT
>TRBJ1-2|NA|TRBV5-1|NA
CASSSRDAGPSNYGYTF
TGCGCCAGCAGCAGTCGGGACGCGGGACCATCTAACTATGGCTACACCTTC
>TRBJ1-1|NA|TRBV29-1|NA
CSVMGRFGAEAFF
TGCAGCGTTATGGGAAGGTTCGGGGCTGAAGCTTTCTTT
>TRBJ1-6|NA|TRBV12-5|NA
CASGLLNNSPLHF
TGTGCTAGTGGTTTGTTAAATAATTCACCCCTCCACTTT
>TRBJ1-1|NA|TRBV9|NA
CASSVAPNRMNTEAFF
TGTGCCAGCAGCGTAGCCCCTAACAGGATGAACACTGAAGCTTTCTTT
>TRBJ2-3|NA|TRBV5-1|NA
CASSLGLQEPDTQYF
TGCGCCAGCAGCTTGGGGCTCCAGGAACCAGATACGCAGTATTTT